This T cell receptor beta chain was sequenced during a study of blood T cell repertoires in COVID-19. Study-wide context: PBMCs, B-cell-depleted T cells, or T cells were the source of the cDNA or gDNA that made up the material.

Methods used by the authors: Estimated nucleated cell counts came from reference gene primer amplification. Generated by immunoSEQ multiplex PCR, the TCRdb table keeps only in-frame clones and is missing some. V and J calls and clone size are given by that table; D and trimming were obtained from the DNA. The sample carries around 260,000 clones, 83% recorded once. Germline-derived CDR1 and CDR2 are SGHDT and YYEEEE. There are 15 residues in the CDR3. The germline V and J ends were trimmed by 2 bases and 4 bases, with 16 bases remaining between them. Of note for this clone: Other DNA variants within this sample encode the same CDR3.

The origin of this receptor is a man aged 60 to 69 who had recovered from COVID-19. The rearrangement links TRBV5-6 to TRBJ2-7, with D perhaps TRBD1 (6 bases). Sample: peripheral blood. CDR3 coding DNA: TGTGCCAGCAGCTTAGCGCCTGGCCAGGGGTACGAGCAGTACTTC. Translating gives CASSLAPGQGYEQYF.